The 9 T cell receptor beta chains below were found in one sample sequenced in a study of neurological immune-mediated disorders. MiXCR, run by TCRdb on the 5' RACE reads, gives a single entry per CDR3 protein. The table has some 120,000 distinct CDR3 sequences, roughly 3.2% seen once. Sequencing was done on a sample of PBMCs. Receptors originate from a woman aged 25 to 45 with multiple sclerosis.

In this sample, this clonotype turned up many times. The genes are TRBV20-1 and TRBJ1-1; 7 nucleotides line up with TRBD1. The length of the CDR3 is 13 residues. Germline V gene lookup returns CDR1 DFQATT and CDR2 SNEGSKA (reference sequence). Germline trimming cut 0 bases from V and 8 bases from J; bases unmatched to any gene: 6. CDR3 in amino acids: CSARELGGPEAFF. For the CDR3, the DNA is TGCAGTGCTAGAGAGTTAGGGGGCCCGGAAGCTTTCTTT.

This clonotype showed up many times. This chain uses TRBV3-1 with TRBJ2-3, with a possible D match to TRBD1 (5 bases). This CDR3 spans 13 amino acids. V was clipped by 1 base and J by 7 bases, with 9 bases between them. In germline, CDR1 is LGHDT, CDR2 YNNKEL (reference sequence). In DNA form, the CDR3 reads TGTGCCAGCAGCCAAGGTGACAGATATACGCAGTATTTT. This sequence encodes CASSQGDRYTQYF.

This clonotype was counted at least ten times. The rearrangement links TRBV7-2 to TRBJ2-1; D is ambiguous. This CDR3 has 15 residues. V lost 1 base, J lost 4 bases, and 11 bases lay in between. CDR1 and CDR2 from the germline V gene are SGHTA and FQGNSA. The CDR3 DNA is TGTGCCAGCAGCTTAGGCCCAGATAATTACAATGAGCAGTTCTTC. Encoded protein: CASSLGPDNYNEQFF.

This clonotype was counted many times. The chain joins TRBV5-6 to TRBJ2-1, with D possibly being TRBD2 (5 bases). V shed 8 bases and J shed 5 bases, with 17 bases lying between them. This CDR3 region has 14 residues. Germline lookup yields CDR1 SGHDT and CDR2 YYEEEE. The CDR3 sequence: CASHLAHLDNEQFF. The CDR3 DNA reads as TGTGCCAGTCATCTAGCCCATCTTGACAATGAGCAGTTCTTC.

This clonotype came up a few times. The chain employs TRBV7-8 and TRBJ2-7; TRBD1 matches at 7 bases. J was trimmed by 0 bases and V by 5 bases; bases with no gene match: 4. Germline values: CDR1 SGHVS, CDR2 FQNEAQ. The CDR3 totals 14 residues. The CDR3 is CASSTGVHSYEQYF. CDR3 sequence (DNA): TGTGCCAGCAGCACAGGGGTCCACTCCTACGAGCAGTACTTC.

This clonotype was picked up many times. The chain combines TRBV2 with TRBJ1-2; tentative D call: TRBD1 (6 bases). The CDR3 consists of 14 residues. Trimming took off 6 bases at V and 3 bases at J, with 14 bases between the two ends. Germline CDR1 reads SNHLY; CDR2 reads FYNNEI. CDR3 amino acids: CASSRDTLDYGYTF. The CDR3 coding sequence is TGTGCCAGCAGCCGGGACACCCTAGACTATGGCTACACCTTC.

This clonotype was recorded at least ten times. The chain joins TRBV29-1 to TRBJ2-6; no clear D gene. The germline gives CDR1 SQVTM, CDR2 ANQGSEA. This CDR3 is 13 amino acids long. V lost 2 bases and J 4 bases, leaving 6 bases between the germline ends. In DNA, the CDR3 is TGCAGCGTTGAATCGCCGGGGGCCAACGTCCTGACTTTC. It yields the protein CSVESPGANVLTF.

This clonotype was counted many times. CDR3 sequence reads: CASSRTGGADSAEAFF. The CDR3 DNA reads as TGTGCCAGCTCTAGGACAGGGGGCGCGGATAGCGCTGAAGCTTTCTTT. The chain joins TRBV7-8 to TRBJ1-1, with 11 bases matching TRBD1. The ends lost 8 bases at V and 6 bases at J; junction bases unmatched: 14. Per the germline V gene, CDR1 is SGHVS and CDR2 is FQNEAQ. The length of the CDR3 is 16 residues.

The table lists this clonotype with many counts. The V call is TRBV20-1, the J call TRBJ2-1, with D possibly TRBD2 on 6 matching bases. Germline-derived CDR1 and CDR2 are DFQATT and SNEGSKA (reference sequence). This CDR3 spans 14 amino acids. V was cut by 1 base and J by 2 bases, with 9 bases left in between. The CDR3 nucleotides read TGCAGTGCTAGAGTCGCGGGACCCTACAATGAGCAGTTCTTC. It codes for CSARVAGPYNEQFF.